The 21 T cell receptor beta chains listed next were all sequenced from one sample in a study of T cell responses to AZD1222 COVID-19 vaccine (dated by TCRdb to the early 2020s). The intended sense of this specimen's time point label: baseline before first vaccination. To prepare the library, the immunoSEQ multiplex PCR assay was applied. TCRdb retrieved this table from immuneACCESS and kept in-frame rearrangements only. Not all clones are present; in checked studies, unresolved V genes account for under half, and no reason is known for the remainder. Across this sample there are more than 95,000 clones, with about 89% seen only once. Under 8.5% of the sample is held by the ten biggest clonotypes. The sequenced sample was peripheral blood, obtained on day 0 of AZD1222 vaccination. The receptors were gathered from an adult in good health.

CDR3 sequence: CAWSVGGQGNEKLFF. The CDR3, as DNA: TGTGCCTGGAGTGTAGGGGGACAGGGGAATGAAAAACTGTTTTTT. The V and J genes are TRBV30 and TRBJ1-4, with 10 bases lining up with TRBD1. Losses at the gene ends were 0 bases for V and 5 bases for J; bases not matched to a gene: 3. The CDR3 is 15 amino acids. Germline CDR1 and CDR2: GTSNPN and SVGIG (reference sequence).

The chain employs TRBV2 and TRBJ1-3; no definite D call. The CDR3 has 15 residues. V lost 2 bases and J lost 4, with 12 bases in between. CDR1 is SNHLY, CDR2 FYNNEI, per germline. CDR3 region: CASSELGSRGNTIYF. CDR3 nucleotides: TGTGCCAGCAGTGAACTGGGTTCGCGAGGAAACACCATATATTTT. Full variable domain (rest looked up from reference TRBV2 and TRBJ1-3): EPEVTQTPSHQVTQMGQEVILRCVPISNHLYFYWYRQILGQKVEFLVSFYNNEISEKSEIFDDQFSVERPDGSNFTLKIRSTKLEDSAMYFCASSELGSRGNTIYFGEGSWLTVV.

This chain uses TRBV6-2 or TRBV6-3 with TRBJ1-5; no clear D gene. V lost 4 bases and J lost 4, with 8 bases in between. Germline loops: CDR1 MNHEY, CDR2 SVGEGT. This CDR3 comprises 13 residues. CDR3 protein: CASSSDENQPQHF. CDR3 coding DNA: TGTGCCAGCAGTTCGGACGAAAATCAGCCCCAGCATTTT.

This chain links TRBV18 with TRBJ2-4, with D possibly matching TRBD2 (6 bases). The V gene lost 3 bases and the J gene lost 3 bases, with 21 bases spanning the gap. The CDR3 runs to 18 residues. CDR1 and CDR2 (germline): KGHSH, LQKENI. The CDR3 sequence: CASSPGTEQGRVKNIQYF. As DNA, the CDR3 is TGTGCCAGCTCACCTGGGACTGAGCAGGGTAGAGTCAAAAACATTCAGTACTTC.

The chain uses TRBV10-3 and TRBJ1-5; 7 bases match TRBD1. The CDR3 has 15 amino acids. Germline trimming cut 6 bases from V and 3 bases from J; bases unmatched to any gene: 8. Looked up from germline, CDR1 is ENHRY and CDR2 is SYGVKD. The CDR3 loop is CAIRPGQDTNQPQHF. The CDR3, as DNA: TGTGCCATCAGGCCAGGACAGGACACCAATCAGCCCCAGCATTTT.

The sample holds one count of this clone. The chain is built from TRBV11-2 and TRBJ2-7; 11 bases are shared with TRBD2. The germline CDR1 and CDR2 sequences are SGHAT and FQNNGV. V was clipped by 1 base and J by 2 bases; unmatched bases: 7. The CDR3 has 17 amino acids. CDR3 loop: CASSLVLAGGRAYEQYF. The CDR3 bases are TGTGCCAGCAGCTTAGTCCTAGCGGGAGGCCGCGCCTACGAGCAGTACTTC. The full variable domain, rest sourced from reference TRBV11-2 and TRBJ2-7, is EAGVAQSPRYKIIEKRQSVAFWCNPISGHATLYWYQQILGQGPKLLIQFQNNGVVDDSQLPKDRFSAERLKGVDSTLKIQPAKLEDSAVYLCASSLVLAGGRAYEQYFGPGTRLTVT.

The chain employs TRBV2 and TRBJ2-3, with 8 bases fitting TRBD1. CDR3 length: 15 residues. V shed 6 bases, J shed 4 bases, and the junction held 9 bases outside the gene matches. Per germline, CDR1 SNHLY and CDR2 FYNNEI. CDR3 bases: TGTGCCAGCAGCCACCGGACAGGGTCCCCAGATACGCAGTATTTT. Translation gives CASSHRTGSPDTQYF.

The chain combines TRBV7-2 with TRBJ2-7, with 10 positions matching TRBD2. CDR1 is SGHTA, CDR2 FQGNSA, per germline. The CDR3 covers 16 residues. The V segment lost 5 bases and the J segment 6 bases; nucleotides outside the gene matches: 13. CDR3 coding DNA: TGTGCCAGCAGCCAATGGCGTCTAGCGGGAGTCCGCGAGCAGTACTTC. Residues: CASSQWRLAGVREQYF.

The chain recombines TRBV7-2 with TRBJ2-7, with D tentatively TRBD1 (6 bases). Trimming took 1 base from V and 2 from J, leaving 15 bases between them. The germline V gene has CDR1 SGHTA and CDR2 FQGNSA. The CDR3 is made up of 16 amino acids. The chain's CDR3 is CASSLGGRGGAYEQYF. The CDR3, as DNA: TGTGCCAGCAGCTTAGGGGGCAGGGGTGGTGCCTACGAGCAGTACTTC.

Concerning this clone: This sample includes further DNA sequences coding for the same CDR3. The chain has TRBV3-1 (or the pseudogene TRBV3-2) and TRBJ2-7; D remains ambiguous. Trimming left V 4 bases short and J 0 bases short, with 4 bases between. CDR3 length equals 12 residues. Per the germline V gene, CDR1 is LGHDT and CDR2 is YNNKEL (reference sequence). CDR3 nucleotide sequence: TGTGCCAGCAGCCGCTACTCCTACGAGCAGTACTTC. Its translation is CASSRYSYEQYF.

J is TRBJ2-7 and V is TRBV6-5; D assignment may be TRBD1 or TRBD2 (5 bases each). Trimming removed 2 bases at V and 4 bases at J, with 15 bases between. The CDR3 is made up of 15 amino acids. Germline-derived CDR1 and CDR2 are MNHEY and SVGAGI. CDR3 loop: CASSYGGGSGYEQYF. DNA for the CDR3: TGTGCCAGCAGTTACGGGGGTGGGAGCGGTTACGAGCAGTACTTC.

The chain links TRBV4-1 to TRBJ1-2; D unresolved. V was clipped by 0 bases and J by 4 bases, with 18 bases between them. CDR1 and CDR2 (germline): MGHRA, YSYEKL. The CDR3 covers 17 residues. The DNA for the CDR3 is TGCGCCAGCAGCCAAGATACCCCACGGCAGCTCCCCTATGGCTACACCTTC. This codes for CASSQDTPRQLPYGYTF.

The chain carries TRBV5-1 and TRBJ2-2, with 7 bases identical to TRBD1. Trimming took 4 bases from V and 0 from J; bases not matched to a gene: 6. This CDR3 is 16 amino acids long. Germline V lookup: CDR1 SGHRS, CDR2 YFSETQ. CDR3 protein: CASSPEGASNTGELFF. CDR3 nucleotides: TGCGCCAGCAGCCCTGAGGGGGCCTCGAACACCGGGGAGCTGTTTTTT.

This clone was detected only a few times. The CDR3 DNA sequence: TGTGCCAGCGGTCGGTCAGCCACCGGCTATGGCTACACCTTC. It yields the protein CASGRSATGYGYTF. The V gene is TRBV28, the J gene TRBJ1-2; no clear D gene. Germline V gives CDR1 MDHEN, CDR2 SYDVKM. The V end lost 8 bases, the J end lost 4 bases, and 17 bases lay between the germline ends. The CDR3 length is 14 residues.

The chain couples TRBV7-2 to TRBJ1-2; D is unclear. There are 12 residues in the CDR3. Trimming pared 2 bases from V and 8 bases from J, leaving 9 bases between. The germline gives CDR1 SGHTA, CDR2 FQGNSA. The CDR3 here is CASSLLPGGYTF. The CDR3 bases are TGTGCCAGCAGCTTACTCCCAGGAGGCTACACCTTC.

The chain joins TRBV29-1 to TRBJ1-2; D gene uncertain. The V end lost 4 bases, the J end lost 2 bases, and 8 bases lay between the germline ends. The CDR3 consists of 12 residues. Germline CDR1 is SQVTM and CDR2 is ANQGSEA. The CDR3 sequence is CSVAWENYGYTF. Written as DNA, the CDR3 is TGCAGCGTTGCTTGGGAAAACTATGGCTACACCTTC.

This rearrangement joins TRBV30 to TRBJ2-2; 11 bases match TRBD1. The junction had 9 bases not matched to a gene; V was cut back by 0 bases and J by 6 bases. Germline V lookup: CDR1 GTSNPN, CDR2 SVGIG (reference sequence). This CDR3 contains 17 residues. The CDR3 DNA reads TGTGCCTGGAGTGTACGGGTGGGACAGGGGGAAGCCGGGGAGCTGTTTTTT. The encoded protein is CAWSVRVGQGEAGELFF.

The V and J genes are TRBV6-1 and TRBJ1-1, with TRBD1 identical over 8 bases. The CDR3 runs to 14 residues. J gave up 5 bases and V 5 bases, and 7 bases lay outside the gene matches. Looked up from germline, CDR1 is MNHNS and CDR2 is SASEGT. CDR3 protein: CASSFQGARTEAFF. As DNA, the CDR3 is TGTGCCAGCAGTTTTCAGGGGGCGCGTACTGAAGCTTTCTTT.

This rearrangement joins TRBV9 to TRBJ2-1; TRBD2 might be the D (6 bases). This CDR3 has 15 amino acids. The V end lost 3 bases, the J end lost 6 bases, and 16 bases lay between the germline ends. Germline-derived CDR1 and CDR2 are SGDLS and YYNGEE. The CDR3 DNA reads TGTGCCAGCAGCGCCGACACGTTGGGGGGCAATGAGCAGTTCTTC. Residues: CASSADTLGGNEQFF.

V gene TRBV20-1 combines with J gene TRBJ2-7; no reliable D call. The V and J ends lost 5 bases and 0 bases respectively, with 5 bases between them. The CDR3 runs to 11 residues. The germline gives CDR1 DFQATT, CDR2 SNEGSKA (reference sequence). CDR3 in amino acids: CSAASSYEQYF. The CDR3 DNA is TGCAGTGCTGCTAGCTCCTACGAGCAGTACTTC.

The V call is TRBV6-1, the J call TRBJ2-7; no firm D call. V lost 2 bases, J lost 0 bases, and 8 bases lay in between. The CDR3 covers 14 residues. Per the germline V gene, CDR1 is MNHNS and CDR2 is SASEGT. CDR3 DNA sequence: TGTGCCAGCAGTGAACTATGGAGCTCCTACGAGCAGTACTTC. This gives the protein CASSELWSSYEQYF.